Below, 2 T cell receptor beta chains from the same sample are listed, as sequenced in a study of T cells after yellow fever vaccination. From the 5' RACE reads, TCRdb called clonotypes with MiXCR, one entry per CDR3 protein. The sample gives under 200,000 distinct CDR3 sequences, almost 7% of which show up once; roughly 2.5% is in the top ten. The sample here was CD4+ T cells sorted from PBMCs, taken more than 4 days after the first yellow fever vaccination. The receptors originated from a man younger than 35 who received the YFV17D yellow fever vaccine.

In nucleotides, the CDR3 is TGTGCCACCAGTGAGACCGGACAGGGGGGCACCGGGGAGCTGTTTTTT. This sequence encodes CATSETGQGGTGELFF. The chain has TRBV24-1 and TRBJ2-2; TRBD1 matches 10 bases. CDR3 length: 16 amino acids. J was trimmed by 4 bases and V by 4 bases; bases with no gene match: 5. In germline, CDR1 is KGHDR, CDR2 SFDVKD.

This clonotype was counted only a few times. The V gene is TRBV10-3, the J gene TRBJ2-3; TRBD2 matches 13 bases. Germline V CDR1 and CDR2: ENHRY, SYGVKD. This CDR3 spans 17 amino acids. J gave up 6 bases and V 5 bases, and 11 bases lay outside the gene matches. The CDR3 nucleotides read TGTGCCATCAGTACACCGACTAGCGGGGGGAGTCGGGATACGCAGTATTTT. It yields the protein CAISTPTSGGSRDTQYF.